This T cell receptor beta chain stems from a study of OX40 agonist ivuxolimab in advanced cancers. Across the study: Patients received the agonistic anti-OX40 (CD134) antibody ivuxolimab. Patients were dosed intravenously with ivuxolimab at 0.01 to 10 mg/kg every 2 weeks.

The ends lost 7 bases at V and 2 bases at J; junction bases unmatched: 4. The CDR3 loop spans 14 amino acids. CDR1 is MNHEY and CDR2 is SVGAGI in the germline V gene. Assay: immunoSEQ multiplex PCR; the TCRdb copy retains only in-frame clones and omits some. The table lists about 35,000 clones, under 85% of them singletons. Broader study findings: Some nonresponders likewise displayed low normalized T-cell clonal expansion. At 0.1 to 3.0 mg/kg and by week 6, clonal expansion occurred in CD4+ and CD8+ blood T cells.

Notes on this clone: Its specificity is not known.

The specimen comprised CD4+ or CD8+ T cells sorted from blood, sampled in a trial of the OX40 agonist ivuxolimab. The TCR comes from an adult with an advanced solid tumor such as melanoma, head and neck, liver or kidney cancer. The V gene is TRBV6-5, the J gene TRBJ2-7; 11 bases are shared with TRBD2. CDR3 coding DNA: TGTGCCAGCACCTTGACTAGCGGGGCCTACGAGCAGTACTTC. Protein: CASTLTSGAYEQYF.